This T cell receptor (beta chain) was found in a study of regulatory T cells in long-lasting Graves disease. In the study overall: Persistence in Graves' disease denoted antithyroid drug use beyond 5 years alongside positive TSH receptor antibodies. General study findings and limits: The small sample size may have reduced accuracy. Patients with persistent disease showed a bias toward TRBV28, TRBJ1-2 and TRBJ2-5.

Combining iRepertoire HTBI primers with Arm-PCR of CDR3 regions, the authors built TCR beta libraries. TCRdb re-called the multiplex PCR reads with MiXCR, one entry per CDR3 protein. The sample lists about 660,000 distinct CDR3 sequences, 25% to 30% seen once, with roughly 46% in the top ten. Time point noted: persistent/refractory GD, antithyroid drugs over 5 years with positive TRAb. TCR sequences were obtained from RNA taken from PBMCs. In this cohort, patients came from an endocrinology department located in Xi'an, China. A word on this clonotype: The antigen remains unidentified.

The germline V gene encodes CDR1 ENHRY and CDR2 SYGVKD. The CDR3 has 17 residues. V lost 3 bases to trimming and J lost 2 bases; unmatched junction nucleotides: 9. Source: peripheral blood mononuclear cells (PBMCs), taken when the disease was refractory, from a patient treated with antithyroid drugs. V gene TRBV10-3 combines with J gene TRBJ1-5; 8 bases are a match to TRBD1. The clonotype originates from a female donor with Graves disease. In DNA form, the CDR3 reads TGTGCCATCAGTGATGCAGGGGGCAGGGCGGGCAATCAGCCCCAGCATTTT. This translates into CAISDAGGRAGNQPQHF.